Below, one TCR beta chain is given with its context. Using immunoSEQ multiplex PCR, the repertoire was profiled, and TCRdb retains in-frame clones only, with some absent. Of about half a million clones listed, approximately 83% are singletons. V was shortened by 1 base and J by 1 base, with 8 bases between the two germline ends. The CDR3 runs 14 residues. Per germline, CDR1 SEHNR and CDR2 FQNEAQ (reference sequence). The source of the sample is a study of blood T cell repertoires in COVID-19. The receptor was derived from a human donor in a cohort sampled during active COVID-19. J is TRBJ2-7 and V is TRBV7-9; D is perhaps TRBD2 (5 bases). The sequenced material came from peripheral blood. The CDR3 loop is CASSLVGSSYEQYF. In DNA, the CDR3 is TGTGCCAGCAGCTTAGTGGGGAGTTCCTACGAGCAGTACTTC.